This passage covers 12 T cell receptor beta chains from one sample sequenced in a study of OX40 agonist ivuxolimab in advanced cancers. The library relied on the immunoSEQ multiplex PCR assay. The table comes from immuneACCESS by way of TCRdb, which keeps in-frame sequences with V and J called. Part of the clones is missing from these tables; in studies checked, under half for an unresolved V gene and the rest for unknown reasons. The sample table holds some 60,000 clones, of which roughly 89% were seen once. 11% to 15% of the sample is taken by the ten largest. The specimen comprised CD4+ or CD8+ T cells sorted from blood, sampled in a trial of the OX40 agonist ivuxolimab. The receptors derive from an adult with an advanced solid tumor such as melanoma, head and neck, liver or kidney cancer.

The chain employs TRBV5-1 and TRBJ2-7; D not certain. The germline V gene has CDR1 SGHRS and CDR2 YFSETQ. Trimming left V 2 bases short and J 5 bases short, with 11 bases between. This CDR3 comprises 13 residues. Here the CDR3 reads CASSFLLRNEQYF. CDR3 nucleotides: TGCGCCAGCAGCTTTCTCCTGAGAAACGAGCAGTACTTC.

CDR3 loop: CASSGNLGETQYF. The DNA for the CDR3 is TGCGCCAGCAGTGGTAACCTGGGGGAGACCCAGTACTTC. The chain links TRBV10-1 to TRBJ2-5; D not certain. Trimming took 4 bases from V and 5 from J, leaving 11 bases between them. In germline, CDR1 is WNHNN, CDR2 SYGVQD (reference sequence). The CDR3 consists of 13 residues.

DNA of the CDR3: TGTGCCAGCAGCTTGGGGGGAGGACCTCAGCCCCAGCATTTT. This encodes CASSLGGGPQPQHF. The chain has TRBV7-8 and TRBJ1-5; D perhaps matches TRBD1 (5 bases). The CDR3 has 14 amino acids. V was clipped by 3 bases and J by 6 bases, with 12 bases between them. CDR1 is SGHVS, CDR2 FQNEAQ, per germline.

The V and J genes are TRBV7-2 and TRBJ1-5; D is possibly TRBD1 (5 bases). Germline CDR1 is SGHTA and CDR2 is FQGNSA. The V end was cut by 0 bases, the J end by 3 bases, with 9 bases between. This CDR3 comprises 15 residues. In DNA, the CDR3 is TGTGCCAGCAGCTTAGCGAGGGGAAACAATCAGCCCCAGCATTTT. Its protein is CASSLARGNNQPQHF.

The V gene is TRBV9, the J gene TRBJ2-3, with TRBD1 identical over 9 bases. Trimming at V came to 3 bases and at J to 6 bases, leaving 14 bases not matched to a gene. From germline, CDR1 is SGDLS and CDR2 YYNGEE. The CDR3 totals 17 residues. CDR3 residues: CASSARKPGQGADTQYF. CDR3 bases: TGTGCCAGCAGCGCCCGAAAACCGGGACAGGGAGCTGATACGCAGTATTTT.

The V and J genes are TRBV1 and TRBJ2-5. TRBV1 is a listed pseudogene. This CDR3 has 14 residues. The chain's CDR3 is CTSSQRQTLKTQYF. As DNA, the CDR3 is TGCACCAGCAGCCAACGCCAAACCCTCAAGACCCAGTACTTC.

The J gene is TRBJ1-4, the V gene TRBV10-2, with D unresolved. Germline lookup yields CDR1 WSHSY and CDR2 SAAADI. The CDR3 is 13 amino acids. Trimming shortened V by 5 bases and J by 8 bases, and 12 bases separated the two germline ends. The CDR3 DNA is TGCGCCAGCAGTTGGGGTTTCGGGGAAAAACTGTTTTTT. This sequence encodes CASSWGFGEKLFF.

This rearrangement joins TRBV19 to TRBJ2-7; 13 bases map to TRBD2. The V and J ends lost 1 base and 5 bases, in that order; junction bases with no gene match: 2. Germline V lookup: CDR1 LNHDA, CDR2 SQIVND (reference sequence). The CDR3 consists of 15 residues. CDR3 loop: CASSIGLAGGDEQYF. As DNA, the CDR3 is TGTGCCAGTAGTATAGGACTAGCGGGAGGCGACGAGCAGTACTTC.

This chain connects TRBV19 to TRBJ1-4, with D unresolved. There are 13 residues in the CDR3. Germline loops: CDR1 LNHDA, CDR2 SQIVND (reference sequence). V shed 0 bases and J shed 9 bases, with 8 bases lying between them. CDR3 coding DNA: TGTGCCAGTAGTATAGATCCCGGGAAAAAACTGTTTTTT. It codes for CASSIDPGKKLFF.

The chain couples TRBV5-1 to TRBJ2-5; possible D gene TRBD2, 6 bases. From germline, CDR1 is SGHRS and CDR2 YFSETQ. Trimming shortened V by 0 bases and J by 5 bases, and 14 bases separated the two germline ends. This CDR3 comprises 15 residues. This CDR3 reads CASSLGPGVGETQYF. The CDR3 DNA sequence: TGCGCCAGCAGCTTGGGGCCGGGAGTTGGGGAGACCCAGTACTTC.

The CDR3 coding sequence is TGTGCCAGCAGCCCTCCTAGCGGGAGAAGCCGCGAGCAGTACTTC. This codes for CASSPPSGRSREQYF. The chain is built from TRBV5-5 and TRBJ2-7; 10 bases are shared with TRBD2. After removal of 4 bases from V and 6 bases from J, the junction contained 10 bases not matched to a gene. Per germline, CDR1 SGHKS and CDR2 YYEKEE (reference sequence). The CDR3 length is 15 residues.

This chain links TRBV18 with TRBJ2-1; TRBD2 agrees at 8 bases. The CDR3 covers 16 residues. The ends lost 3 bases at V and 0 bases at J; junction bases unmatched: 4. Germline loops: CDR1 KGHSH, CDR2 LQKENI. The CDR3 spells CASSPDSGSSYNEQFF. The CDR3 region has the DNA TGTGCCAGCTCACCCGACAGCGGGAGCTCCTACAATGAGCAGTTCTTC.